This T cell receptor (beta chain) was profiled in a study of lymphopenia after photon versus proton radiotherapy (dated 2019 in TCRdb). As for the study more broadly: The study compared the immunological effects of photon versus proton radiation therapy in patients with gastrointestinal tumors who developed high-grade lymphopenia. The 20 patients in the cohort had gastrointestinal tumors, were treated with either photon or proton therapy, and subsequently developed lymphopenia. The goal of the study was to describe how the two radiation modalities differ in their effects on the immune system.

General conclusions and limits of the study: During treatment, patients who received photon therapy lost naive T cells and TCR diversity and gained effector/memory populations, whereas patients who received proton therapy remained relatively stable. The authors looked at the survival association only in patients who died, and they framed better survival with proton therapy as a possibility rather than a demonstrated result. After the lymphocyte count nadir, repertoires from photon-treated patients showed oligoclonal expansion, particularly of CD8+ Temra cells, and this expansion drove the decline in diversity. Across the cohort, among patients who died, a greater drop in TCR diversity after the nadir was inversely correlated with overall survival time.

Its CDR3 holds 16 amino acids, cysteine through phenylalanine. The sequence is cut down to CDR3 DNA, 48 bases in frame from base 1. The germline V gene specifies SGHTA as CDR1 and FQGNSA as CDR2. The germline ends are 20 bases apart after V is trimmed by 4 bases and J by 4 bases. As for this clone: This clone's antigen is unknown. No base-level quality is on record; no much larger clone is a single base apart.

The library was produced with the immunoSEQ multiplex PCR assay. T cell repertoires were profiled with deep sequencing of rearranged TCR beta loci together with multiparametric flow cytometry. TCRdb retrieved this table from immuneACCESS and kept in-frame rearrangements only. Not all clones are present; in checked studies, unresolved V genes account for under half, and no reason is known for the remainder. This sample comprises about 40,000 clones, approximately 86% of them detected only once. The ten largest clones represent 9% to 12% of the sample. The chain joins TRBV7-2 to TRBJ2-7; TRBD2 is a weak D gene call, 7 bases matching. Here the sequenced sample was peripheral blood, taken from a patient treated with proton-based radiotherapy. The TCR comes from a woman aged 65 to 85 with pancreatic cancer. Some clones in this sample may be carry-over from other donors' samples. The bases are TGTGCCAGCAGCTCCGGAAGGGGGGGGGCTGGTTACGAGCAGTACTTC. Protein translation: CASSSGRGGAGYEQYF. The full variable domain, completed from the reference TRBV7-2 and TRBJ2-7 proteins outside the CDR3, reads GAGVSQSPSNKVTEKGKDVELRCDPISGHTALYWYRQSLGQGLEFLIYFQGNSAPDKSGLPSDRFSAERTGGSVSTLTIQRTQQEDSAVYLCASSSGRGGAGYEQYFGPGTRLTVT.